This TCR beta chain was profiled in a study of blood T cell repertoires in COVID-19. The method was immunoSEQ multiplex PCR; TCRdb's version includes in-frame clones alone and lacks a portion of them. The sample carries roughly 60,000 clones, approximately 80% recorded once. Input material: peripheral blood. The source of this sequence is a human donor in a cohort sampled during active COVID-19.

The CDR3 sequence is CASSLDTYEQYF. CDR3 sequence (DNA): TGTGCCAGCAGCTTGGATACCTACGAGCAGTACTTC. The chain is built from TRBV5-4 and TRBJ2-7; D gene unclear. Trimming took off 0 bases at V and 2 bases at J, with 3 bases between the two ends. CDR3 length: 12 residues. Germline V lookup: CDR1 SGHNT, CDR2 YYREEE (reference sequence).